These T cell receptor beta chains were read from a single sample in a study of tissue T cells after allogeneic stem cell transplantation. The protocol was immunoSEQ multiplex PCR, while the TCRdb copy is restricted to in-frame clones and leaves out a portion. The sample contains 26,000 or so clones, around 90% of which appear only once. Sequences were derived from blood, sampled before transplantation. Receptors originate from a male donor aged 60 or over who later had graft-versus-host disease after an allogeneic stem cell transplant. Each CDR3 is given with its conserved first and last residue. A D gene is named only where the DNA matches it firmly. Some rows mark clone size as missing; the rest say once, few, many or name a class of expanded clone.

J gene	clone size	D gene	V gene	CDR3 protein	CDR3 DNA
TRBJ2-2	NA	NA	TRBV15	CATSKTNPNTGELFF	TGTGCCACCAGCAAGACGAATCCGAACACCGGGGAGCTGTTTTTT
TRBJ2-3	NA	NA	TRBV10-1	CASSELGSSTDTQYF	TGCGCCAGCAGTGAATTAGGCAGTAGCACAGATACGCAGTATTTT
TRBJ2-1	NA	TRBD1	TRBV24-1	CATSESQGAGSYNEQFF	TGTGCCACCAGTGAATCCCAGGGGGCAGGCTCCTACAATGAGCAGTTCTTC
TRBJ2-7	NA	NA	TRBV12-3/TRBV12-4	CASSNEGYEQYF	TGTGCCAGCAGCAATGAGGGGTACGAGCAGTACTTC
TRBJ1-2	NA	NA	TRBV9	CASGERKGGVNYGYTF	TGTGCCAGCGGCGAAAGAAAGGGAGGGGTAAACTATGGCTACACCTTC
TRBJ1-1	NA	NA	TRBV6-4	CASSDSTGRFSEAFF	TGTGCCAGCAGTGACTCGACGGGGAGATTTTCTGAAGCTTTCTTT
TRBJ2-7	NA	NA	TRBV11-2	CASNPQDLSYEQYF	TGTGCCAGCAACCCCCAGGATCTCTCCTACGAGCAGTACTTC
TRBJ1-2	NA	TRBD1	TRBV30	CAWVRDRVYGYTF	TGTGCCTGGGTCCGGGACAGGGTCTATGGCTACACCTTC
TRBJ2-1	once	NA	TRBV4-2	CASSQDRVTYNEQFF	TGTGCCAGCAGCCAAGATCGGGTGACCTACAATGAGCAGTTCTTC
TRBJ2-3	NA	TRBD1	TRBV7-3	CASSQTGQGRTQYF	TGTGCCAGCAGTCAGACTGGACAGGGCCGTACGCAGTATTTT
TRBJ1-2	NA	NA	TRBV6-5	CASSYSRYANYGYTF	TGTGCCAGCAGTTACTCGCGGTACGCTAACTATGGCTACACCTTC
TRBJ1-1	NA	NA	TRBV6-2/TRBV6-3	CASSWGGRMNTEAFF	TGTGCCAGCAGCTGGGGTGGGAGAATGAACACTGAAGCTTTCTTT
TRBJ2-2	once	NA	TRBV10-3	CAIRGSADSGELFF	TGTGCCATCAGAGGATCGGCCGATTCCGGGGAGCTGTTTTTT
TRBJ2-1	NA	NA	TRBV19	CASRFFGGQFF	TGTGCCAGTAGGTTTTTTGGTGGGCAGTTCTTC
TRBJ2-1	NA	NA	TRBV5-1	CASSLAVRYNEQFF	TGCGCCAGCAGCTTGGCTGTTCGTTACAATGAGCAGTTCTTC
TRBJ1-1	NA	NA	TRBV2	CASSEQGQQNTEAFF	TGTGCCAGCAGTGAACAGGGGCAGCAAAACACTGAAGCTTTCTTT
TRBJ1-2	once	NA	TRBV28	CASSPTGSRGYTF	TGTGCCAGCAGCCCTACAGGGTCGAGGGGCTACACCTTC
TRBJ1-1	NA	NA	TRBV9	CASSPKEGEAEAFF	TGTGCCAGCAGCCCCAAGGAAGGGGAGGCTGAAGCTTTCTTT